This TCR beta chain is drawn from a study of healthy donors' naive CD4 and CD8 T cells. A note on this clonotype: Its specificity is unknown.

TCR libraries were built from approximately 490 ng of total RNA by linear amplification. In the original processing: 78,498 TCR alpha transcripts were sequenced from about 5 healthy donors. TCRdb re-derived calls from the reads in MiXCR, one entry per CDR3 protein. The V and J calls shown here were made by TCRdb, not taken from the authors' results. Among about 180,000 distinct CDR3 sequences listed, 74% were seen once. General observations from the study: CDR3 charge plus V and J genes appeared to account for roughly 12% of CD4/CD8 variance. Naive CD4+ and CD8+ cells reportedly differed in usage of most V and J genes. Positive CDR3 charge linked to CD4+ cells, negative to CD8+ cells.

The J segment lost 3 bases and the V segment lost 9 bases, leaving 11 bases of the junction unmatched. In germline, CDR1 is SEHNR, CDR2 FQNEAQ (reference sequence). This CDR3 region has 15 residues. Sequencing was carried out using naive CD4+ and CD8+ T cells sorted from blood, pooled from several donors. This receptor was taken from a pool of human donors in good health; the sample pools cells from several healthy donors. J is TRBJ1-1 and V is TRBV7-9; 9 bases agree with TRBD1. The CDR3, as DNA: TGTGCCAGTAGTTACTCGGGACAGGGAGACACTGAAGCTTTCTTT. Its protein is CASSYSGQGDTEAFF.